The entry below describes one T cell receptor beta chain. Its antigen is not yet known. Nothing much larger sits one base from this clone, and base qualities are not available. The CDR3 regions of human TCRbeta chains were analyzed by immunosequencing. The authors processed their data as follows. TCRs in the repertoires were matched against a reference library of SARS-CoV-2-specific TCRs that had been generated with the MIRA antigen-specificity platform. Breadth was defined as the fraction of unique TCRs that were SARS-CoV-2-associated, and depth was defined as the fraction of total T cells that were SARS-CoV-2-associated. Using the MIRA data, every spike-specific TCR was mapped to the spike region that the TCR reacted to and assigned to either a CD4 or a CD8 class. Log10-transformed breadth and depth values were compared by one-way ANOVA with Sidak's multiple comparisons tests. The table was pulled from immuneACCESS by TCRdb, which kept in-frame rearrangements only. Such tables lose some clones; where checked, under half of the loss comes from unresolved V genes, and the rest has no known cause. V and J calls and clone size are those listed in that table; D and trimming were worked out from the DNA. Within this sample are under 70,000 clones, with 80% to 90% of them counted one time only. About 15% of the sample is in the top ten clones.

Reading from cysteine to phenylalanine, the CDR3 counts 16 amino acids. This entry keeps only the CDR3 DNA: 48 bases, framed from base 1. Here V drops 0 bases and J drops 3 bases, and the junction holds 8 bases not matched to any gene. In the germline V gene, CDR1 corresponds to SGHRS and CDR2 to YFSETQ. This record comes from a study of T cell responses to AZD1222 COVID-19 vaccine (dated by TCRdb to about 2021). About the study as a whole: A total of 230 to 250 trial participants underwent TCR sequencing, of whom roughly 210 received two doses of AZD1222 and 26 received two doses of the MenACWY control vaccine. Trial participants were enrolled by age into subgroups of 18-55, 56-69 and 70-plus years, and around 150, 28 and 57 TCR-sequenced participants, respectively, were included in these subgroups.

The time point label, read with the paper, signifies: about 28 days (+/-7) after the second vaccine dose. AZD1222 recipients given second doses at about 4 weeks or at about 12 weeks were pooled, since spike-specific TCR depth and breadth were not found to differ between the two schedules. Vaccinee samples came from UK trials COV001 and COV002, including a single-blind randomized controlled phase 2/3 trial of AZD1222 (ChAdOx1 nCoV-19) in healthy adults. Trial participant PBMC samples were collected at day 0 and day 28 after the second dose for TCRbeta chain sequencing. Here is what the overall study found, with its caveats: Nearly half of unique spike-specific TCRs reportedly recognized epitopes outside regions mutated in the B.1.351 and B.1.1.7 variants. CD4 TCRs associated with the vaccine covered the entire spike protein, and the dominant responses were in regions 160-218 and 743-854. Because no day 14 peak-response samples were available, repertoires were characterized only after the peak T cell response. In the small 56-69-year group, the increase in depth fell short of significance, most likely because of low power. Conclusions about previously exposed vaccinees are limited, since just six AZD1222 recipients were seropositive for SARS-CoV-2 at baseline. After two AZD1222 doses, both the breadth and the depth of spike-specific TCRs were significantly higher than at day 0 and than in MenACWY recipients. Participants were mostly white British, with more females than males. The authors suggested clonal diversity may have been underestimated.

This sequence was found in an adult who received the AZD1222 COVID-19 vaccine. This sample comprised peripheral blood, obtained 28 days after the second AZD1222 dose. The rearrangement combines TRBV5-1 with TRBJ1-1, with 7 bases aligning to TRBD1. CDR3 sequence: CASSLVPGGKYTEAFF. At the DNA level, the sequence is TGCGCCAGCAGCTTGGTGCCAGGGGGTAAATACACTGAAGCTTTCTTT.